The clone carrying this T cell receptor beta chain appeared a single time. The antigen is not known. Production of TCR cDNA was by 5'RACE template switching, which also added a universal primer site and UMIs. TCRdb re-called the 5' RACE reads with MiXCR, one entry per CDR3 protein. This sample has a few hundred thousand distinct CDR3 sequences, with 15% to 20% found just once. The data stem from a study of T cells after yellow fever vaccination. Whole-study findings and limits: After the booster, nearly 98% of CD4 and about nine tenths of CD8 primary-response clones were re-detected. Relatively few clonotypes were ones that appeared in both CD4 and CD8 compartments. Abundant bulk-derived clonotypes could contaminate FACS-sorted repertoires.

The V gene end was trimmed by 5 bases and the J gene end by 5 bases; junction bases not matched to a gene: 12. The CDR3 length is 16 residues. This receptor was identified in a man aged 25 to 40 who received the YFV17D yellow fever vaccine. The gene calls are TRBV12-3 or TRBV12-4 and TRBJ2-1; TRBD2 aligns across 7 bases. Sequencing was performed on PBMCs, taken 15 days after the yellow fever booster vaccination. CDR3 DNA: TGTGCCAGCAGTCCCGTCACTGTCGGGGGGAACAATGAGCAGTTCTTC. Translated, it gives CASSPVTVGGNNEQFF.